This T cell receptor (beta chain) was sequenced in a study of early T cells in non-severe SARS-CoV-2 infection. Unique molecular identifier tags were affixed to discrete cDNA molecules. From the 5' RACE reads, TCRdb called clonotypes with MiXCR, one entry per CDR3 protein. The sample has about 83,000 distinct CDR3 sequences; roughly 15% are singletons. This clonotype came up a few times. The clonotype comes from an adult who was a healthcare worker with PCR-confirmed SARS-CoV-2 infection or an uninfected control (not recorded which). Sequenced material: whole blood.

For the CDR3, the DNA is TGTGCCGCGAGAGCAGGGAAATGGGGACGGGATGAGCAGTTCTTC. Translation gives CAARAGKWGRDEQFF. V is TRBV9 and J is TRBJ2-1; D could derive from TRBD1 or TRBD2 (5 bases each). The germline gives CDR1 SGDLS, CDR2 YYNGEE. This CDR3 has 15 amino acids. The germline V and J ends were trimmed by 10 bases and 8 bases, with 25 bases remaining between them.